A single sample gave rise to the 9 T cell receptor beta chains below, sequenced in a study of human T cells and chemical hapten exposure. As to time point: patch test 3, about 24 weeks after DPC sensitization. Regarding treatment: therapeutic diphenylcyclopropenone sensitization with weekly scalp DPC. TCRdb re-called the RACE reads with MiXCR, one entry per CDR3 protein. This sample has 55,000 to 80,000 distinct CDR3 sequences, with around 10% found just once. Sample: whole blood, taken in connection with sensitization to the hapten diphenylcyclopropenone (DPC). These receptors came from a woman aged 30 to 39 with alopecia areata. Some clones in this sample may be carry-over from other donors' samples.

This clonotype appeared a few times. The genes are TRBV6-2 or TRBV6-3 and TRBJ2-1, with TRBD2 matching 12 bases. This CDR3 contains 16 residues. Trimming cost V 5 bases and J 10 bases; bases outside gene matches: 12. Germline values: CDR1 MNHEY, CDR2 SVGEGT. The CDR3 region is CASSRRLAGALEEQFF. CDR3 in DNA: TGTGCCAGCAGTAGAAGACTAGCGGGGGCGTTAGAAGAGCAGTTCTTC.

This clonotype was picked up a small number of times. The rearrangement joins TRBV7-2 to TRBJ2-1, with D unclear. From germline, CDR1 is SGHTA and CDR2 FQGNSA. This CDR3 is 15 amino acids long. V was pared by 3 bases and J by 2 bases, with 11 bases between. This CDR3 is CASSLGGWPYNEQFF. The CDR3 DNA follows: TGTGCCAGCAGCTTGGGTGGATGGCCCTACAATGAGCAGTTCTTC.

This chain connects TRBV30 to TRBJ1-1; 8 nucleotides line up with TRBD1. Germline values: CDR1 GTSNPN, CDR2 SVGIG (reference sequence). V trimming: 5 bases; J trimming: 4 bases; junction bases outside the gene matches: 12. The CDR3 runs 15 residues. The DNA of the CDR3 is TGTGCCTGGGCTTCACGGGGGACAGGCTTCACTGAAGCTTTCTTT. Translating it yields CAWASRGTGFTEAFF.

This clonotype was found many times. J is TRBJ2-2 and V is TRBV24-1; no definite D call. Looked up from germline, CDR1 is KGHDR and CDR2 is SFDVKD. V dropped 1 base and J dropped 0 bases, with 5 bases sitting between them. The CDR3 has 15 residues. The CDR3 reads CATSDFPSNTGELFF. The CDR3 DNA sequence: TGTGCCACCAGTGATTTTCCCTCGAACACCGGGGAGCTGTTTTTT.

The sample holds many counts of this clonotype. The V and J genes are TRBV30 and TRBJ1-1, with no clear D. Germline CDR1 GTSNPN, CDR2 SVGIG (reference sequence). This CDR3 comprises 13 residues. The ends were cut back, 1 base at V and 0 bases at J, with 6 bases in the middle. CDR3 bases: TGTGCCTGGAGTGGCCAACTGAACACTGAAGCTTTCTTT. This codes for CAWSGQLNTEAFF.

This clonotype was recorded only once. V gene TRBV5-1 combines with J gene TRBJ2-3; TRBD2 agrees at 12 bases. The germline V gene has CDR1 SGHRS and CDR2 YFSETQ. The CDR3 is made up of 16 amino acids. V shed 4 bases, J shed 5 bases, and the junction held 8 bases outside the gene matches. DNA of the CDR3: TGCGCCAGCAGCCCTACTAGCGGGGGGCCAGTAGATACGCAGTATTTT. It is translated as CASSPTSGGPVDTQYF.

This clonotype was picked up a small number of times. The J gene is TRBJ1-1, the V gene TRBV28; D not resolved. V was clipped by 5 bases and J by 4 bases, with 14 bases between them. This CDR3 spans 14 amino acids. Germline V gene data show CDR1 as MDHEN and CDR2 as SYDVKM. The CDR3 here is CASSRNWWGTEAFF. The CDR3 DNA reads as TGTGCCAGCAGTAGGAACTGGTGGGGCACTGAAGCTTTCTTT.

This clonotype was counted only a few times. The rearrangement joins TRBV12-3 or TRBV12-4 to TRBJ2-7; 8 nucleotides agree with TRBD1. The CDR3 runs 15 residues. The V gene end was trimmed by 3 bases and the J gene end by 3 bases; junction bases not matched to a gene: 7. The CDR3 DNA reads as TGTGCCAGCAGTTTTTTCCGGACAGGGAACTACGAGCAGTACTTC. It yields the protein CASSFFRTGNYEQYF.

The chain recombines TRBV7-2 with TRBJ1-5; 10 positions match TRBD1. Germline assignment: CDR1 SGHTA and CDR2 FQGNSA. The J segment lost 7 bases and the V segment lost 3 bases, leaving 6 bases of the junction unmatched. The length of the CDR3 is 15 residues. CDR3 protein: CASSLGQGRWQPQHF. CDR3 bases: TGTGCCAGCAGCTTGGGACAGGGGAGGTGGCAGCCCCAGCATTTT.